The 20 T cell receptor beta chains in this list originate from one sample, sequenced in a study of T cell responses to AZD1222 COVID-19 vaccine. Sequencing was performed with immunoSEQ multiplex PCR; in TCRdb, only in-frame clones are kept and a portion is missing. Among fewer than 95,000 clones listed, approximately 89% were seen once. Sequenced here: peripheral blood, sampled 28 days after the second AZD1222 dose. These receptors came from an adult who received the AZD1222 COVID-19 vaccine.

The V call is TRBV7-9, the J call TRBJ1-5; tentative D call: TRBD1 (5 bases). The CDR3 runs to 14 residues. The germline V gene encodes CDR1 SEHNR and CDR2 FQNEAQ (reference sequence). The V gene lost 4 bases and the J gene lost 1 base, with 8 bases spanning the gap. The CDR3 loop reads CASSSTVSNQPQHF. The CDR3 DNA reads as TGTGCCAGCAGCTCGACAGTAAGCAATCAGCCCCAGCATTTT. The full variable domain, its missing parts supplied by reference TRBV7-9 and TRBJ1-5, is DTGVSQNPRHKITKRGQNVTFRCDPISEHNRLYWYRQTLGQGPEFLTYFQNEAQLEKSRLLSDRFSAERPKGSFSTLEIQRTEQGDSAMYLCASSSTVSNQPQHFGDGTRLSIL.

J is TRBJ1-2 and V is TRBV28; D uncertain. Trimming pared 5 bases from V and 4 bases from J, leaving 14 bases between. The germline gives CDR1 MDHEN, CDR2 SYDVKM. The CDR3 is made up of 14 amino acids. CDR3 residues: CASSLPAMFYGYTF. The CDR3 DNA is TGTGCCAGCAGTCTGCCCGCGATGTTCTATGGCTACACCTTC.

Here the CDR3 DNA reads TGTGCCAGCAGCCCAGGTGGGGGGGAAAATGAAAAACTGTTTTTT. This gives the protein CASSPGGGENEKLFF. The chain links TRBV7-9 to TRBJ1-4, with D possibly matching TRBD1 (5 bases). The CDR3 sequence is 15 residues long. V was trimmed by 5 bases and J by 5 bases, leaving 15 bases between them. Germline CDR1 reads SEHNR; CDR2 reads FQNEAQ (reference sequence).

The rearrangement links TRBV19 to TRBJ1-2; TRBD1 matches at 9 bases. The germline CDR1 and CDR2 sequences are LNHDA and SQIVND (reference sequence). V shed 6 bases and J 7 bases; nucleotides not matched to a gene: 3. The CDR3 extends over 12 amino acids. Written as DNA, the CDR3 is TGTGCCAGTAGCCCGACAGGGGGTGGCTACACCTTC. Protein sequence: CASSPTGGGYTF.

The chain carries TRBV7-9 and TRBJ1-4; 12 bases align to TRBD1. The length of the CDR3 is 17 residues. Losses at the gene ends were 4 bases for V and 3 bases for J; bases not matched to a gene: 6. Germline V gene lookup returns CDR1 SEHNR and CDR2 FQNEAQ (reference sequence). CDR3 bases: TGTGCCAGCAGCTCCGGGACAGGGGGCGAAGCTAATGAAAAACTGTTTTTT. It codes for CASSSGTGGEANEKLFF.

The chain joins TRBV11-3 to TRBJ1-1, with D maybe TRBD1 (6 bases). The CDR3 spans 14 residues. Deletions cut 2 bases from V and 3 bases from J, with 10 bases between. Germline CDR1 reads SGHNT; CDR2 reads YENEEA. CDR3 region: CASSLKAGDTEAFF. In nucleotides, the CDR3 is TGTGCCAGCAGCTTAAAGGCAGGGGACACTGAAGCTTTCTTT.

The chain recombines TRBV7-6 with TRBJ2-5; 9 bases align to TRBD2. After removal of 2 bases from V and 5 bases from J, the junction contained 6 bases not matched to a gene. The CDR3 loop spans 15 amino acids. The germline CDR1 and CDR2 sequences are SGHVS and FNYEAQ. The CDR3 DNA is TGTGCCAGCAGCTTATGGACTAGCGCTCGGGAGACCCAGTACTTC. It translates to CASSLWTSARETQYF.

The J gene is TRBJ2-1, the V gene TRBV19, with D uncertain. This CDR3 is 10 amino acids long. Germline-derived CDR1 and CDR2 are LNHDA and SQIVND (reference sequence). The V end lost 9 bases, the J end lost 4 bases, and 4 bases lay between the germline ends. CDR3 nucleotide sequence: TGTGCCAGAAAGTACAATGAGCAGTTCTTC. Translating it yields CARKYNEQFF.

V and J are TRBV7-9 and TRBJ2-1; D might be TRBD1 (6 bases). Trimming cost V 2 bases and J 10 bases, with 18 bases left between them. Germline CDR1 and CDR2: SEHNR and FQNEAQ (reference sequence). The CDR3 consists of 15 residues. The CDR3 region is CASSLKRFGQPEQFF. The CDR3 DNA reads as TGTGCCAGCAGCTTAAAGCGTTTCGGACAGCCCGAGCAGTTCTTC.

CDR3 coding DNA: TGTGCCAGCAGCTTCGGACTTAACACCGGGGAGCTGTTTTTT. Protein: CASSFGLNTGELFF. V gene TRBV5-6 combines with J gene TRBJ2-2; the D gene is possibly TRBD2 (5 bases). V was cut by 2 bases and J by 2 bases, with 7 bases left in between. CDR3 size: 14 residues. In germline, CDR1 is SGHDT, CDR2 YYEEEE.

This rearrangement joins TRBV24-1 to TRBJ2-1; a possible D gene is TRBD1 (5 bases). The CDR3 has 14 residues. The V and J ends lost 7 bases and 1 base respectively, with 10 bases between them. From germline, CDR1 is KGHDR and CDR2 SFDVKD. As DNA, the CDR3 is TGTGCCACCAGGGGGCTTGGATCCTACAATGAGCAGTTCTTC. Its protein product is CATRGLGSYNEQFF.

In regard to this clone: A junction boundary mismatches the germline segment, possibly from a read error. The chain uses TRBV10-1 and TRBJ1-6; D remains unclear. CDR1 is WNHNN, CDR2 SYGVQD, per germline (reference sequence). This CDR3 comprises 13 residues. The CDR3 sequence is CASSESEDSPLHF. CDR3 nucleotides: TGCGCCAGCAGCGAGTCGGAGGATTCACCCCTCCACTTT.

The rearrangement joins TRBV5-1 to TRBJ2-3; 14 bases map to TRBD2. This CDR3 is built from 18 residues. The germline gives CDR1 SGHRS, CDR2 YFSETQ. Trimming took 0 bases from V and 0 from J; bases not matched to a gene: 3. CDR3 region: CASSLETSGGASTDTQYF. CDR3 nucleotide sequence: TGCGCCAGCAGCTTGGAGACTAGCGGGGGGGCGAGCACAGATACGCAGTATTTT.

The chain carries TRBV30 and TRBJ1-1; 7 nucleotides match TRBD1. Germline CDR1 and CDR2: GTSNPN and SVGIG (reference sequence). V lost 1 base to trimming and J lost 0 bases; unmatched junction nucleotides: 5. This CDR3 spans 15 amino acids. This chain's CDR3 is CAWSATGTVNTEAFF. The CDR3 DNA sequence: TGTGCCTGGAGTGCTACCGGGACAGTGAACACTGAAGCTTTCTTT.

The rearrangement uses TRBV4-1 and TRBJ2-5; 9 bases match TRBD2. Unmatched junction bases numbered 7, after V lost 2 bases and J lost 0 bases. The germline V gene encodes CDR1 MGHRA and CDR2 YSYEKL. The CDR3 contains 17 residues. In DNA form, the CDR3 reads TGCGCCAGCAGCCAATCCTGGGCTAGCGGGGACCAAGAGACCCAGTACTTC. Protein: CASSQSWASGDQETQYF.

This sequence joins TRBV4-3 and TRBJ1-5; 7 bases fit TRBD1. J gave up 2 bases and V 1 base, and 8 bases lay outside the gene matches. Germline assignment: CDR1 LGHNA and CDR2 YSLEER. The CDR3 spans 17 residues. Written as DNA, the CDR3 is TGCGCCAGCAGCCAAGTCCTCGGACAGGTTGGCAATCAGCCCCAGCATTTT. It codes for CASSQVLGQVGNQPQHF.

V gene TRBV5-1 combines with J gene TRBJ1-2, with unresolved D. The germline gives CDR1 SGHRS, CDR2 YFSETQ. V was trimmed by 4 bases and J by 8 bases, leaving 15 bases between them. CDR3 size: 13 residues. The CDR3 reads CASSPSDRRGYTF. CDR3 bases: TGCGCCAGCAGCCCCTCCGACCGACGCGGCTACACCTTC.

The V gene is TRBV19, the J gene TRBJ1-1; D ambiguous. CDR3 length: 14 residues. Germline CDR1 LNHDA, CDR2 SQIVND (reference sequence). The V gene lost 1 base and the J gene lost 1 base, with 7 bases spanning the gap. CDR3 sequence reads: CASSIGSGNTEAFF. The CDR3 nucleotides read TGTGCCAGTAGTATAGGTTCAGGGAACACTGAAGCTTTCTTT.

The V and J genes are TRBV7-3 and TRBJ2-1; D unresolved. V was cut by 3 bases and J by 10 bases, with 16 bases left in between. Germline CDR1 and CDR2: SGHTA and FQGTGA. This CDR3 has 14 amino acids. CDR3 protein: CASSFGDPTREQFF. Here the CDR3 DNA reads TGTGCCAGCAGCTTTGGGGATCCCACCCGGGAGCAGTTCTTC.

This clone has just a few counts. The V and J genes are TRBV18 and TRBJ1-4; 8 nucleotides align to TRBD1. Germline CDR1 reads KGHSH; CDR2 reads LQKENI. The J segment lost 8 bases and the V segment lost 1 base, leaving 3 bases of the junction unmatched. The CDR3 consists of 14 residues. CDR3 loop: CASSPRTGREKLFF. CDR3 nucleotides: TGTGCCAGCTCACCACGGACAGGGCGGGAAAAACTGTTTTTT.